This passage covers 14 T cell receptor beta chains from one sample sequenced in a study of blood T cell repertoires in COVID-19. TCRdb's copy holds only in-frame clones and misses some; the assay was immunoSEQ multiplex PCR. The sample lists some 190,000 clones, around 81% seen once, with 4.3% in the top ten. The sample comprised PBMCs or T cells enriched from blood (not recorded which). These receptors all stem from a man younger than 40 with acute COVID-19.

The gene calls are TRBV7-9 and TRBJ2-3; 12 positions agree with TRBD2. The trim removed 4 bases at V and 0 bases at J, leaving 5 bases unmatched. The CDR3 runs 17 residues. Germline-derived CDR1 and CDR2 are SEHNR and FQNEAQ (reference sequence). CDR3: CASSSGLAGSSTDTQYF. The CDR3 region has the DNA TGTGCCAGCAGCTCTGGACTAGCGGGGTCTAGCACAGATACGCAGTATTTT.

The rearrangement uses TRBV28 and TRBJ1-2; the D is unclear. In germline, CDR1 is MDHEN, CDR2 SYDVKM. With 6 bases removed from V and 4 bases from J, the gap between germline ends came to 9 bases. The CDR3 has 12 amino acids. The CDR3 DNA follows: TGTGCCAGCAGGGCATCTGGCTATGGCTACACCTTC. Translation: CASRASGYGYTF.

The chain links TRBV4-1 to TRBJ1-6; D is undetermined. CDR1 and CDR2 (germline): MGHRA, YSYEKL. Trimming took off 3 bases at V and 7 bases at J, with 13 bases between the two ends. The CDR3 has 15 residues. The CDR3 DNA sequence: TGCGCCAGCAGCCAGACCGGGGATTCAAATTCACCCCTCCACTTT. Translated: CASSQTGDSNSPLHF.

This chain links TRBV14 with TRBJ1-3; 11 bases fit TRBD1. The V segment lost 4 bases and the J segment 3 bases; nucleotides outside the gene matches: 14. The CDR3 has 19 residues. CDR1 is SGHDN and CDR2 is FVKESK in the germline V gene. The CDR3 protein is CASSPFRTGGWIGGNTIYF. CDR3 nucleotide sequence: TGTGCCAGCAGCCCGTTCAGGACAGGGGGCTGGATAGGTGGAAACACCATATATTTT.

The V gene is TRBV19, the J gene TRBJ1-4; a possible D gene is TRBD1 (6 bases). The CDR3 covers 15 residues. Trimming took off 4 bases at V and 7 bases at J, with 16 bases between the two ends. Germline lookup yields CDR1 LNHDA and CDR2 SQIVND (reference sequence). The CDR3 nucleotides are TGTGCCAGTAGTAACGGTGGACAGAAGACTGAAAAACTGTTTTTT. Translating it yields CASSNGGQKTEKLFF.

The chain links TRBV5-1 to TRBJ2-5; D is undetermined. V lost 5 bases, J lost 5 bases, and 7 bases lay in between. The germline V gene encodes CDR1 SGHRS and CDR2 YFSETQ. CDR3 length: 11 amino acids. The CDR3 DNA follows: TGCGCCAGCAGAAGAGGTGAGACCCAGTACTTC. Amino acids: CASRRGETQYF. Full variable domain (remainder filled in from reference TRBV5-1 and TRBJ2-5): KAGVTQTPRYLIKTRGQQVTLSCSPISGHRSVSWYQQTPGQGLQFLFEYFSETQRNKGNFPGRFSGRQFSNSRSEMNVSTLELGDSALYLCASRRGETQYFGPGTRLLVL.

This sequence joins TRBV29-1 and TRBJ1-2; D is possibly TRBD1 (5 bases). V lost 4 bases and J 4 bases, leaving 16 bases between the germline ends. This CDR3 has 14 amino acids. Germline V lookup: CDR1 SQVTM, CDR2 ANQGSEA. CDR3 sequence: CSVGAGNVIYGYTF. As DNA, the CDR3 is TGCAGCGTTGGGGCAGGGAACGTGATCTATGGCTACACCTTC.

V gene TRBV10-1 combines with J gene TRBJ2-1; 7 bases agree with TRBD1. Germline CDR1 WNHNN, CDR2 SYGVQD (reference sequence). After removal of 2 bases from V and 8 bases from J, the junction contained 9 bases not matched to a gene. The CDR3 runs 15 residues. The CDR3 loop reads CASSEEGANNHEQFF. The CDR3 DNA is TGCGCCAGCAGTGAGGAGGGGGCTAATAATCATGAGCAGTTCTTC.

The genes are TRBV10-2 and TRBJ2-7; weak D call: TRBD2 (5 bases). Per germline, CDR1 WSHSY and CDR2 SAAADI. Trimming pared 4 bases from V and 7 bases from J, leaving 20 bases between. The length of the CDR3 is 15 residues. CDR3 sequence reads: CASSGPAGTGREQYF. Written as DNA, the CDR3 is TGCGCCAGCAGTGGACCGGCGGGTACGGGGAGAGAGCAGTACTTC.

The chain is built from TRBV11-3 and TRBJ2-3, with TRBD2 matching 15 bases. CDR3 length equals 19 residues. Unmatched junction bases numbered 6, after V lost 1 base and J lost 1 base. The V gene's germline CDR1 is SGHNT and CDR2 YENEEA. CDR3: CASSLVGLAGGPGTDTQYF. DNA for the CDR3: TGTGCCAGCAGCTTAGTAGGACTAGCGGGGGGGCCGGGCACAGATACGCAGTATTTT.

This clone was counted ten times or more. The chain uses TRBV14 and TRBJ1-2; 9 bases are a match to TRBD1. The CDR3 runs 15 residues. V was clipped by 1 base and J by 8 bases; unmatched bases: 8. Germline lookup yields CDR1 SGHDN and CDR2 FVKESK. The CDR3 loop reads CASSQAGGQGVGYTF. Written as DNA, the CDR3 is TGTGCCAGCAGCCAAGCTGGGGGACAGGGAGTCGGCTACACCTTC. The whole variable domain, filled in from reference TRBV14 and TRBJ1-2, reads EAGVTQFPSHSVIEKGQTVTLRCDPISGHDNLYWYRRVMGKEIKFLLHFVKESKQDESGMPNNRFLAERTGGTYSTLKVQPAELEDSGVYFCASSQAGGQGVGYTFGSGTRLTVV.

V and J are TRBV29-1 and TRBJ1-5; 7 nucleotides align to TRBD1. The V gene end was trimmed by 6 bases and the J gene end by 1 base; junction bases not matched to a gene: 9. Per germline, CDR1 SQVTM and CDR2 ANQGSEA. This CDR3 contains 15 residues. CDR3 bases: TGCAGCGTAGCAGACAGGGTAGGGAGCAATCAGCCCCAGCATTTT. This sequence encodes CSVADRVGSNQPQHF.

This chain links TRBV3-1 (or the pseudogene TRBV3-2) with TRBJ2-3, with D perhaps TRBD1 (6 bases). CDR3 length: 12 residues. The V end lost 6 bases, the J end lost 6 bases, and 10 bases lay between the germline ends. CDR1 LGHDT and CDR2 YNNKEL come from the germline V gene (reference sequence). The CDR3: CASRQGDDTQYF. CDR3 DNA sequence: TGTGCCAGCAGACAGGGAGATGATACGCAGTATTTT.

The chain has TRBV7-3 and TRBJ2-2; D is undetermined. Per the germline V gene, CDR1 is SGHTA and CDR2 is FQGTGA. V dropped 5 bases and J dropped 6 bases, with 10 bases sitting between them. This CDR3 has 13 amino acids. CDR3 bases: TGTGCCAGCAGCCCCAACTTCCCCGGGGAGCTGTTTTTT. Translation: CASSPNFPGELFF.